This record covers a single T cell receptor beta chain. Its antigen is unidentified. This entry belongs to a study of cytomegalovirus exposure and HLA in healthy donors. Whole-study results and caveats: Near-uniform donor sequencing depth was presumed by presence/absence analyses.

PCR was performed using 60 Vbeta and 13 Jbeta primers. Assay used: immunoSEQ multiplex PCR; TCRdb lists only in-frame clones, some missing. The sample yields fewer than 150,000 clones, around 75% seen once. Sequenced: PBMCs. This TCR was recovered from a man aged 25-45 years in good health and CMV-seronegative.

DNA of the CDR3: TGTGCCAGCAGCTTAACGGGAGTCAATGAGCAGTTCTTC. Protein product: CASSLTGVNEQFF. The V call is TRBV11-2, the J call TRBJ2-1; perhaps TRBD2 as D (6 bases). Looked up from germline, CDR1 is SGHAT and CDR2 is FQNNGV. V was pared by 2 bases and J by 6 bases, with 8 bases between. The CDR3 covers 13 residues.